This TCR beta chain was found in a study of blood T cell repertoires in COVID-19. As for the study in general: From the United States, Italy and Spain came samples of acute and convalescent COVID-19. From T cells, B-cell-depleted T cells, or PBMCs came the material, which was cDNA or gDNA.

This clone was recorded once. Trimming removed 5 bases at V and 4 bases at J, with 16 bases between. Germline V gene data show CDR1 as SGHTA and CDR2 as FQGTGA. CDR3 length: 15 amino acids. In the original analysis: Reference gene primer amplification yielded estimated nucleated cell counts. The assay was immunoSEQ multiplex PCR, and TCRdb's table has in-frame clones only and misses some. That table furnishes V, J and clone size, whereas the DNA furnished D and trimming. The sample has about 150,000 clones, around 85% seen once. The chain combines TRBV7-3 with TRBJ2-3; possible D gene TRBD2, 6 bases. Source material: peripheral blood. The sequence was collected from a human donor in a cohort sampled during active COVID-19. CDR3 nucleotide sequence: TGTGCCAGCAGCCCCCGGTTAGCGGTTTCAGATACGCAGTATTTT. This sequence encodes CASSPRLAVSDTQYF.